This record looks at one T cell receptor (beta chain) sequence and its context. Its target antigen remains unknown. Qualities for individual bases were not recorded, and no much larger clone is one base off. The sample comes from a study of cytomegalovirus exposure and HLA in healthy donors (dated by TCRdb to the late 2010s). Turning to the overall study: An earlier analysis of 587 of the donors reported 250 to 350 Gb of sequence data and about 120 million unique TCR beta sequences obtained from about 180 million T cells. Among some 410 genotyped donors of the cohort, an average of around 220,000 unique TCR beta nucleotide sequences was sequenced per donor, of which about 20% were non-productive. Typing coverage differed by locus: A, B, C, DRB1 and DQB1 were typed in about 620-630 donors, DQA1 in about 560, DPA1 in 606, and DPB1 in approximately 450. A later genetic analysis took genome-wide SNP genotypes for about three fifths of the 666 donors and used that subset as a discovery cohort. Class I and class II HLA loci were covered by the typing at four-digit resolution. A later analysis re-analyzed previously published TCR beta repertoires from about 600 donors and added high-resolution HLA genotyping to study TCR occurrence patterns. Every discovery cohort repertoire had been produced on one sequencing platform. Using immunosequencing, the study profiled T cell repertoires from 500 to 800 subjects and related those repertoires to cytomegalovirus serostatus. Along with the approximately 700-subject first cohort, a separate validation cohort of more than 90 different subjects was used. An earlier analysis of 587 of the donors applied high-throughput TCR beta sequencing to assess whether each TCR beta V gene segment acted as functional or pseudogenic. Donor age, sex, ethnicity and CMV serostatus were compiled alongside the repertoire data. Roughly 290 gigabases of sequencing data and around 80 million unique TCR sequences made up an early release that covered fewer than 650 HLA-typed donors. High-throughput TCR immunosequencing, statistical association of individual TCRs with disease status, and machine learning were combined to predict cytomegalovirus infection status. The study aimed to test whether cataloging public T cell receptors could reveal signatures of past pathogen exposure. Four to six DR-DQ haplotypes were handled as single units for association and clustering because linkage in the cohort was strong. Rather than using new phenotypic data, the later analysis identified candidate immune exposures from TCR beta sequences and from how often those sequences occurred across donors. Of the approximately 400 genotyped donors, roughly 80% fell in the genetic ancestry cluster associated with self-reported Caucasian donors. Broader findings and caveats from the paper: A few of the identified cytomegalovirus-associated TCR beta chains were confirmed in vitro to be specific for cytomegalovirus antigens. In a later genetic analysis, a missense DCLRE1C variant was associated with V-gene and J-gene trimming of TCR beta chains, and the association was replicated in an independent cohort. In a later analysis, the rate of TCR association differed among HLA loci, with DRB1 alleles having the most associated TCRs and HLA-C alleles having the fewest. In an earlier analysis of some 640 of the donors, most TCR beta V segments were observed in productive rearrangements about 87% or about 30% of the time, broadly matching IMGT annotations. The study gave a list of 150 to 200 TCR beta chains associated with cytomegalovirus. A later analysis associated some 17,000 TCR beta sequences with specific HLA alleles at a false discovery rate of 0.05. The presence/absence analyses assumed that sequencing depth was roughly uniform across donors, and that assumption may not be true. The earlier analysis of around 600 of the donors excluded approximately 15 rarely observed V segments, including chromosome 9 orphons, because counts were too low. Cytomegalovirus status was reported to be diagnosed by the classifier with high specificity and sensitivity in both the original and validation cohorts. According to a later analysis, most CMV-associated TCR beta chains appeared to be HLA-restricted, and the HLA associations seemed to be driven largely by CMV exposure. Compared with equally common non-associated chains, HLA-associated TCR beta chains in a later analysis were more clonally expanded and had lower generation probabilities. It was suggested by the authors that the approach could potentially be generalized to other disease states and immunological phenotypes. For the cohort, immune exposure information was limited to CMV serostatus. A later genetic analysis reported fewer N-insertions in productive TCRs among donors in an Asian-associated ancestry cluster than the roughly 650-donor mean. When HLA alleles, especially DR and DQ, strongly co-occurred, attributing TCR associations to individual alleles was difficult. Because HLA typing was unavailable for some donors at each locus, only the typed subset was used in association tests. A further reported finding was that TCR beta sequences accurately predicted the HLA-A and HLA-B alleles for most subjects in the first cohort. This cohort had only TCR beta chains sequenced, and the lack of alpha or paired-chain data limited which features could be detected. Linkage disequilibrium might explain the correlated functional status among segregating V segments, but an unknown experimental factor could not be excluded. According to a later analysis, parvovirus B19, influenza, CMV and Epstein-Barr virus appeared linked to several top co-occurrence clusters. The 87-base-pair reads could not distinguish some IMGT-functional V segments, including TRBV6-2 and TRBV6-3, so those segments were excluded. A group of highly shared sequence variants was considered likely to be a technical artifact of the sequencing pipeline. While some public TCRs were present in many individuals, most TCR sequences turned up only very rarely across donors.

From the cysteine up to the phenylalanine, the CDR3 has a length of 13 residues. The retained sequence is limited to the CDR3, 39 bases, with the frame set at the first base. Relative to germline, V is missing 6 bases and J is missing 7 bases, with 6 bases of the junction outside any gene match. CDR1 and CDR2, looked up from the germline V gene, are SNHLY and FYNNEI. The library was generated by the immunoSEQ multiplex PCR assay. For the multiplex PCR, a mixture combining 60 forward primers for TCR Vbeta segments and 13 reverse primers for TCR Jbeta segments was used. Amplification of the CDR3 region of rearranged TCR beta genes was performed with a multiplex PCR assay on genomic DNA. The Illumina HiSeq System was used to sequence the amplified TCR beta libraries as 87-base-pair reads. On the study's bioinformatics: A later analysis tallied around 82 million unique TCR beta chains across the 640 or so repertoires, and about 12 million of those chains were shared by two or more donors. Raw reads were error-corrected and collapsed into unique sequences by a nearest-neighbor algorithm in which closely related sequences were merged to remove PCR and sequencing errors. CDR3 sequences were aligned to IMGT reference sequences to assign V, D and J gene segments. For a sequence to be retained, a match of at least six nucleotides to both a V gene segment and a J gene segment was required. A rearrangement was called productive if the CDR3 had no stop codons and remained in frame with V and J, and every other rearrangement was called non-productive. CDR3 was defined according to IMGT convention as the region running from the second conserved V-encoded cysteine to the conserved J-encoded phenylalanine. The earlier analysis of about 610 of the donors excluded sequences that lacked an unambiguous match to a single V gene segment. An earlier analysis of about 600 of the donors called V segments functional above 56.7% productive rearrangements and segregating when the between-donor standard deviation exceeded 5%. A statistical classification framework was built for diagnosing cytomegalovirus status from the catalog of TCR beta chain sequences. A later analysis assigned V and J genes by comparing TCR nucleotide sequences with IMGT/GENE-DB human TR gene sequences. The TCRdist pipeline was used in a later analysis to assign CDR3 sequences and most-parsimonious VDJ recombination scenarios. In a later analysis, each TCR beta chain was defined by its CDR3 amino acid sequence together with its V-gene family, and reads without a unique V-gene family were excluded. A later analysis removed over 500 highly shared, low-generation-probability nucleotide sequences to deal with suspected cross-contamination and a sequencing artifact. In a later analysis, a clonal expansion index was calculated for each public chain from normalized within-repertoire ranks of inferred template counts. In a later analysis, generation probabilities were computed using a VDJ recombination model fitted to out-of-frame rearrangements, and the results were checked against IGoR. In a later analysis, TCR-TCR, TCR-HLA and TCR-CMV co-occurrence was scored with hypergeometric tests, and a repertoire-size bias correction was applied to TCR pairs. In a later analysis, false discovery rates were estimated by permuting HLA or CMV assignments 20 times. In a later analysis, co-occurring TCRs were grouped using DBSCAN, with TCRdist sequence similarity added in when clustering inside HLA-allele-positive subsets. For co-occurrence clustering, repertoires with fewer than 30,000 or more than 120,000 public chains were excluded, along with about five repertoires with anomalous nucleotide sharing. The immuneACCESS repertoire file appears here via TCRdb, limited to in-frame rearrangements. These files lack a portion of the clones; in checked studies, under half of the deficit traces to unresolved V genes, and the cause of the others is not known. Clonal size and the V and J genes are those of that table, whereas D and trimming came from the DNA. The sample includes some 170,000 clones, with about 80% observed a single time. Clones ranked in the top ten supply about 9.5% of the sample.

The cohort comprised some 730 healthy bone marrow donors. All cohort members were sampled while nominally healthy, although unrecorded immune exposures were likely present. The donor tested CMV seropositive and was one of the 289 seropositive cohort members. A peripheral blood sample was collected from each donor, and TCR beta sequencing was performed on peripheral blood mononuclear cells. The Qiagen DNeasy Blood Extraction Kit was used to extract genomic DNA from the blood cell samples. This TCR derives from a man aged 18 to 35 in good health and CMV-seropositive. The chain is encoded by TRBV2 joined to TRBJ1-2, and 9 bases in between align with TRBD1. Sequenced sample: PBMCs. The CDR3 region: CASRGTGSSGYTF. At the DNA level, the sequence is TGTGCCAGCAGGGGGACAGGGTCGTCTGGCTACACCTTC.